These 11 T cell receptor beta chains were sequenced from one sample in a study of blood T cell repertoires in COVID-19 (TCRdb year 2020). The protocol used for the library was the immunoSEQ multiplex PCR assay. Drawn from immuneACCESS, this table holds only the in-frame rearrangements with V and J called that TCRdb kept. Clones are partly lost; checked studies trace under half to an unresolved V gene and leave the rest unexplained. Within this sample are over 85,000 clones, with about nine tenths of them counted one time only. Clones ranked in the top ten supply more than 4.5% of the sample. Sequenced input: peripheral blood. The receptor set was obtained from a woman aged 50 to 60 with COVID-19, enrolled during active disease.

V gene TRBV12-3 or TRBV12-4 combines with J gene TRBJ1-6; perhaps TRBD1 as D (5 bases). Trimming pared 8 bases from V and 6 bases from J, leaving 11 bases between. The length of the CDR3 is 13 residues. The CDR3: CASQTQGNSPLHF. The CDR3 nucleotides are TGTGCCAGCCAAACCCAGGGTAATTCACCCCTCCACTTT.

This clone was picked up a small number of times. The chain employs TRBV7-3 and TRBJ2-2; D remains ambiguous. CDR1 is SGHTA, CDR2 FQGTGA, per germline. There are 15 residues in the CDR3. V dropped 0 bases and J dropped 4 bases, with 9 bases sitting between them. The CDR3 loop reads CASSLTTRGTGELFF. CDR3 coding DNA: TGTGCCAGCAGCTTAACCACCAGAGGCACCGGGGAGCTGTTTTTT.

This clone was seen more than once but under ten times. V and J are TRBV27 and TRBJ1-2, with 7 positions matching TRBD1. In germline, CDR1 is MNHEY, CDR2 SMNVEV (reference sequence). Trimming took 6 bases from V and 2 from J; bases not matched to a gene: 9. The CDR3 spans 15 residues. As DNA, the CDR3 is TGTGCCAGCAGACGGACAGGCCTTTTAAACTATGGCTACACCTTC. Translating it yields CASRRTGLLNYGYTF.

This chain joins TRBV3-1 (or the pseudogene TRBV3-2) and TRBJ1-2; D is perhaps TRBD1 (6 bases). This CDR3 spans 13 amino acids. The V gene's germline CDR1 is LGHDT and CDR2 YNNKEL (reference sequence). The V and J ends lost 1 base and 6 bases respectively, with 9 bases between them. The CDR3 sequence: CASSQGAGDGYTF. CDR3 sequence (DNA): TGTGCCAGCAGCCAAGGGGCAGGGGATGGCTACACCTTC.

V usage is TRBV2 and J usage is TRBJ2-2; 9 nucleotides line up with TRBD1. The CDR3 contains 15 residues. V dropped 4 bases and J dropped 5; count of bases not matched to a gene: 5. Germline CDR1 and CDR2: SNHLY and FYNNEI. For the CDR3, the DNA is TGTGCCAGCAGTGCACAGGGGGCGACTACCGGGGAGCTGTTTTTT. It yields the protein CASSAQGATTGELFF.

The chain employs TRBV4-3 and TRBJ1-2; D ambiguous. Looked up from germline, CDR1 is LGHNA and CDR2 is YSLEER. This CDR3 region has 16 residues. Between the trimmed V and J ends, which lost 0 bases and 4 bases, there was a span of 15 bases. The CDR3 loop reads CASSQDPGALGYGYTF. The CDR3 nucleotides read TGCGCCAGCAGCCAAGATCCTGGAGCCCTAGGCTATGGCTACACCTTC.

The chain couples TRBV6-5 to TRBJ1-2, with D possibly matching TRBD1 (5 bases). The V gene's germline CDR1 is MNHEY and CDR2 SVGAGI. V dropped 6 bases and J dropped 3 bases, with 17 bases sitting between them. The CDR3 totals 15 residues. The CDR3 reads CASSPGHIRHYGYTF. As DNA, the CDR3 is TGTGCCAGCAGCCCCGGACACATAAGGCACTATGGCTACACCTTC.

The chain employs TRBV10-1 and TRBJ1-1, with D perhaps matching TRBD1 (5 bases). The CDR3 sequence is 15 residues long. Germline V gives CDR1 WNHNN, CDR2 SYGVQD (reference sequence). V dropped 6 bases and J dropped 0 bases, with 14 bases sitting between them. The CDR3 loop reads CASSLSGTVNTEAFF. The DNA of the CDR3 is TGCGCCAGCAGCCTAAGCGGGACGGTGAACACTGAAGCTTTCTTT.

V and J are TRBV7-9 and TRBJ1-4, with D perhaps matching TRBD1 (5 bases). Germline V lookup: CDR1 SEHNR, CDR2 FQNEAQ (reference sequence). The ends were cut back, 0 bases at V and 0 bases at J, with 14 bases in the middle. The CDR3 spans 18 residues. CDR3 loop: CASSLAGAGSATNEKLFF. The CDR3 DNA is TGTGCCAGCAGCTTAGCAGGGGCAGGGTCGGCAACTAATGAAAAACTGTTTTTT.

A single count supports this clone. V and J are TRBV6-5 and TRBJ1-2; 7 nucleotides agree with TRBD1. CDR1 is MNHEY and CDR2 is SVGAGI in the germline V gene. CDR3 length: 14 residues. J gave up 0 bases and V 7 bases, and 5 bases lay outside the gene matches. CDR3 sequence (DNA): TGTGCCAGCAATCAAGACAGGGCTAACTATGGCTACACCTTC. It translates to CASNQDRANYGYTF.

The chain employs TRBV30 and TRBJ2-2; 9 nucleotides match TRBD2. The germline V gene has CDR1 GTSNPN and CDR2 SVGIG (reference sequence). V lost 0 bases and J lost 5; bases outside the gene matches: 7. CDR3 length: 16 amino acids. The CDR3: CAWSVVAGATTGELFF. The CDR3 DNA reads TGTGCCTGGAGTGTTGTAGCGGGGGCTACTACCGGGGAGCTGTTTTTT.